This T cell receptor beta chain was recorded in a study of shared clonotypes between healthy human individuals. The CDR3 is 14 amino acids. Germline values: CDR1 MDHEN, CDR2 SYDVKM. V lost 3 bases, J lost 4 bases, and 5 bases stayed unmatched. Sequencing used immunoSEQ multiplex PCR; TCRdb keeps in-frame clones, though not all of them. The data contain millions of clones, over 85% of them singletons. This TCR was recovered from a man younger than 35 in good health. Sequences were obtained from naive CD4+ T cells sorted from blood. The subset denotes: CD45RA+ positively selected. The rearrangement uses TRBV28 and TRBJ2-7; 8 bases map to TRBD1. CDR3 sequence reads: CASSLVRGRYEQYF. CDR3 nucleotide sequence: TGTGCCAGCAGTTTGGTCAGGGGGCGTTACGAGCAGTACTTC.